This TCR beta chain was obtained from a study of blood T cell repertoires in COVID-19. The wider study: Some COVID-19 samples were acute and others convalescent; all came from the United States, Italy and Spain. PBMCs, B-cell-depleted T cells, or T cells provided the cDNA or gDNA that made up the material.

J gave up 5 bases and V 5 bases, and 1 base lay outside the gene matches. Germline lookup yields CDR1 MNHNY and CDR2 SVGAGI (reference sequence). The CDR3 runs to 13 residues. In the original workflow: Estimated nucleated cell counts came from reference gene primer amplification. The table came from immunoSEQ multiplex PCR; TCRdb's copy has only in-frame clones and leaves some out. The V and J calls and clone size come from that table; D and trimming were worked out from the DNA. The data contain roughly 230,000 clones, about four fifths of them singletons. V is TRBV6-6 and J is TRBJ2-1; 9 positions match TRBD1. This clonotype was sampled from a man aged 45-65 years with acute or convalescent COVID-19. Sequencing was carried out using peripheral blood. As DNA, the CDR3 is TGTGCCAGCAGTCGACAGGGGGACAATGAGCAGTTCTTC. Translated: CASSRQGDNEQFF.